This T cell receptor beta chain was identified during a study of control samples from healthy donors and cancer patients. Repertoires were generated with immunoSEQ multiplex PCR, while TCRdb's copy carries only in-frame clones and drops some. The table lists about 150,000 clones, 91% of them singletons, with approximately 2.9% in the top ten. CDR3 length: 15 amino acids. V was cut by 4 bases and J by 2 bases, with 13 bases left in between. Looked up from germline, CDR1 is KGHDR and CDR2 is SFDVKD. The sample comprised blood. V gene TRBV24-1 combines with J gene TRBJ2-5; D possibly corresponds to TRBD1 (7 bases). The sequence came from a man aged 25-45 years in good health. CDR3 protein: CATSESQGGQETQYF. CDR3 coding DNA: TGTGCCACCAGTGAATCTCAGGGGGGTCAAGAGACCCAGTACTTC.